This is a list of T cell receptor beta chains from one sample in a study of T-cell reconstitution after alpha-beta-depleted transplantation in children. TCRdb re-called the PCR reads with MiXCR, one entry per CDR3 protein. The sample yields about 600,000 distinct CDR3 sequences, 13% seen once. The sequences come from PBMCs, mostly from graft donor cells, collected 360 days after TCRalphabeta/CD19-depleted stem cell transplant. These receptors came from a male patient younger than 18 who had a stem cell transplant for acute myeloid leukemia, so the T cells may come from the graft donor. The CDR3 runs from the conserved cysteine through the conserved F or W. The order of the fields is V gene, J gene, CDR3 protein.

TRBV12-3/TRBV12-4	TRBJ2-7	CASSLDLVAGVNEQYF
TRBV20-1	TRBJ1-4	CSATAWSNEKLFF
TRBV28	TRBJ2-1	CASSLDGRAYNEQFF
TRBV5-1	TRBJ2-3	CASSYGGNWDTQYF
TRBV20-1	TRBJ2-7	CSASWTGHEQYF
TRBV11-3	TRBJ2-2	CASSLGGVTGELFF
TRBV20-1	TRBJ2-1	CSASKPGGWNEQFF
TRBV5-1	TRBJ2-4	CASSLLLAGVENIQYF
TRBV3-1	TRBJ2-1	CASSPDLTSGRYYNEQFF
TRBV6-5	TRBJ2-5	CASSYSDWQETQYF
TRBV4-3	TRBJ2-7	CASSRLNQREGLVSEQYF
TRBV20-1	TRBJ2-3	CSARDEARKPDTQYF
TRBV7-8	TRBJ2-7	CASSLEHEQYF
TRBV3-1	TRBJ1-3	CASSQTTTGYGNTIYF
TRBV12-3/TRBV12-4	TRBJ2-5	CASAGGAGGGETQYF
TRBV6-4	TRBJ2-7	CASSDGSKYYEQYF
TRBV28	TRBJ2-2	CASSPSDGLAGAGELFF
TRBV7-9	TRBJ2-4	CASSSLLGTEVQYF
TRBV4-3	TRBJ2-5	CASSQDRTSGSRETQYF
TRBV5-1	TRBJ2-2	CASRGGGLNTGELFF
TRBV5-1	TRBJ2-7	CASSNAGGAYEQYF
TRBV7-2	TRBJ2-1	CASSLARGGPYNEQFF
TRBV7-2	TRBJ2-5	CASKGGVSSQYF
TRBV9	TRBJ2-5	CASSVSGAQETQYF
TRBV7-8	TRBJ2-3	CASSLAPVAQYF
TRBV29-1	TRBJ1-4	CSVEDTILFF
TRBV2	TRBJ2-1	CASSVGVRASSNEQFF
TRBV18	TRBJ1-1	CASSQTQNTEAFF
TRBV12-3/TRBV12-4	TRBJ2-2	CASPNLQAGELFF
TRBV5-6	TRBJ2-5	CASSLFGTIQETQYF
TRBV7-9	TRBJ2-2	CASSPLVTGELFF
TRBV7-2	TRBJ2-7	CASSYPGTSPHEQYF
TRBV29-1	TRBJ1-1	CSVFETGGGTEAFF
TRBV12-3/TRBV12-4	TRBJ2-7	CASGDRDRGGVAGVGEQYF
TRBV30	TRBJ1-4	CAWNPGLRNEKLFF
TRBV29-1	TRBJ2-1	CSGILSYNEQFF